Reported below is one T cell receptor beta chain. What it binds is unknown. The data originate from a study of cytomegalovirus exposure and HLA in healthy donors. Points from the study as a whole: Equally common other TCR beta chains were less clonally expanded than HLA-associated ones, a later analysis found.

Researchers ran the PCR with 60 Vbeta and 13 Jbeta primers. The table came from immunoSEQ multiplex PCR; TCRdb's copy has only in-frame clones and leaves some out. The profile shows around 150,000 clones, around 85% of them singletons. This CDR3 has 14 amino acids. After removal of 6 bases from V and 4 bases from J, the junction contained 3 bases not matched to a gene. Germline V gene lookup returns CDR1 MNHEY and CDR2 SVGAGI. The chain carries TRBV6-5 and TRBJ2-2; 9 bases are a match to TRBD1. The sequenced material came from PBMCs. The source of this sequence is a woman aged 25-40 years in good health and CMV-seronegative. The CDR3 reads CASRGQGGTGELFF. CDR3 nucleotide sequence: TGTGCCAGCAGGGGACAGGGAGGCACCGGGGAGCTGTTTTTT.